This T cell receptor beta chain came from a study of blood T cell repertoires in COVID-19. On the study more broadly: Material from acute and convalescent COVID-19 was sourced from the United States, Italy and Spain.

Authors' data handling: Estimates of nucleated cell counts were drawn from the amplification of reference gene primers. Only in-frame clones appear in the TCRdb table, and some are missing; sequencing was by immunoSEQ multiplex PCR. V and J calls plus clone size are reproduced from that table; the DNA served to infer D and trimming. Of hundreds of thousands of clones in the sample, roughly 90% were seen once. The CDR3 contains 13 residues. V was clipped by 10 bases and J by 8 bases; unmatched bases: 12. Germline CDR1 MDHEN, CDR2 SYDVKM. The age range of participants was 18 to 89 years, with residence in more than 20 US areas. Donors were grouped by their self-reported clinical history.

The chain joins TRBV28 to TRBJ1-2, with 8 bases lining up with TRBD1. Input material: PBMCs or T cells enriched from blood (not recorded which). The TCR sequence derives from a woman in her 50s who had recovered from COVID-19. CDR3 protein: CATTTGGQWGYTF. CDR3 bases: TGTGCCACCACTACAGGGGGGCAGTGGGGCTACACCTTC.